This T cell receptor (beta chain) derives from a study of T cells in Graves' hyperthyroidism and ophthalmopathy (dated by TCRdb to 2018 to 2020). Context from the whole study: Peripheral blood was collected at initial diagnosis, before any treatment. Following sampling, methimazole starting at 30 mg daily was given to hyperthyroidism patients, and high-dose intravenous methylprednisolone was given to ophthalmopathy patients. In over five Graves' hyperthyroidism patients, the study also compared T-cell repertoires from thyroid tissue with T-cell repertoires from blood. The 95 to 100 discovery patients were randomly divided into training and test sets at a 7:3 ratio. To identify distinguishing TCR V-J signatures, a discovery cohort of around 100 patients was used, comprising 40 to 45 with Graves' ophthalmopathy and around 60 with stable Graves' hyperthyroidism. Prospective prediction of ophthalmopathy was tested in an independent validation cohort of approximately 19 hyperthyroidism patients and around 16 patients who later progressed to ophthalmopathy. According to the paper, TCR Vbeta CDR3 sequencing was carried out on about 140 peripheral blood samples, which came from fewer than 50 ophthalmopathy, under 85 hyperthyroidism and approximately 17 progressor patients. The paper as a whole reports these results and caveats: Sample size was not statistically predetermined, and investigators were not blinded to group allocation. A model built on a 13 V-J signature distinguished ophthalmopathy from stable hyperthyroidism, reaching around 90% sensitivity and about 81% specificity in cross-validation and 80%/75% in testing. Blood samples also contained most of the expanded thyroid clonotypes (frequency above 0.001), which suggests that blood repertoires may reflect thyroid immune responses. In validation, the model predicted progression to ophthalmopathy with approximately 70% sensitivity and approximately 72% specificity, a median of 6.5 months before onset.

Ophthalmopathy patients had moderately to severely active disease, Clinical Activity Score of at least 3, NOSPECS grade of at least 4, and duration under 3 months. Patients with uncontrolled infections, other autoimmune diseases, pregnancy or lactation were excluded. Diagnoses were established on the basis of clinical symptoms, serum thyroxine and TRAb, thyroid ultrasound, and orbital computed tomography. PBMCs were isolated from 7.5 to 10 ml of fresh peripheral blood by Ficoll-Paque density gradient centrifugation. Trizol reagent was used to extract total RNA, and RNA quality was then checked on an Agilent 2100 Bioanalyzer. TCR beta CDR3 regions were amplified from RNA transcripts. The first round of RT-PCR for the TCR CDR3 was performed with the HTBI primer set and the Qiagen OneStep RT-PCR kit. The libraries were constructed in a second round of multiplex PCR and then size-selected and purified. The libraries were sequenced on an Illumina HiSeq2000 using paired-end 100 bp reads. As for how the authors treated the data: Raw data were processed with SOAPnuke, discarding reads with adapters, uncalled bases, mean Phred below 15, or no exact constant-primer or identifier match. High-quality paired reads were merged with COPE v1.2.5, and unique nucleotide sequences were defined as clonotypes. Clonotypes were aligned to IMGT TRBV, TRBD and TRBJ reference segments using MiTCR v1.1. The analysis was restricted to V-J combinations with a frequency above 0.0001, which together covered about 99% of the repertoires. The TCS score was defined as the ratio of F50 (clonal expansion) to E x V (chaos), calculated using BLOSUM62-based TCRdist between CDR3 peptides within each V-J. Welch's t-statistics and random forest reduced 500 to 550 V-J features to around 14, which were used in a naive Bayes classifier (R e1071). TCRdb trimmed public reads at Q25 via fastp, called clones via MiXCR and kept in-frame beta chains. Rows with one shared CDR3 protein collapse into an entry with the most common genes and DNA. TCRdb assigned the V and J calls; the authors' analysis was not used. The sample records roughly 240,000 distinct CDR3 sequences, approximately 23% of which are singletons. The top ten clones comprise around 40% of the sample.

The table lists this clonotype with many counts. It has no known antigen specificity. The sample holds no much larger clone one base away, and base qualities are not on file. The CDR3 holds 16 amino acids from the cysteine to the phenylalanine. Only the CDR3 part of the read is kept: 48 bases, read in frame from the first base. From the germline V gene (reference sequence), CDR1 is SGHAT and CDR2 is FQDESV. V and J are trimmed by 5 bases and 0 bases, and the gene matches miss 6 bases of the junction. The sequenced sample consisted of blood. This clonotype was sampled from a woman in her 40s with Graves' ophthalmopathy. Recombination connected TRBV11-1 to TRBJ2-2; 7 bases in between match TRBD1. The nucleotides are TGTGCCAGCAGCCATAGACAGGGCGCGAACACCGGGGAGCTGTTTTTT. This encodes CASSHRQGANTGELFF.